The next 19 T cell receptor beta chains were all read from a single sample in a study of blood T cell repertoires in COVID-19. TCRdb keeps only in-frame clones here, not all; method: immunoSEQ multiplex PCR. This sample yields 110,000 or so clones, of which about 87% are seen a single time; roughly 2.2% belongs to the top ten. The specimen sequenced was peripheral blood. These receptors were collected from a woman aged 45-59 years with acute or convalescent COVID-19.

This clone was counted between two and nine times. This rearrangement joins TRBV5-1 to TRBJ1-1; 11 nucleotides agree with TRBD1. CDR3 size: 16 residues. V was pared by 3 bases and J by 6 bases, with 10 bases of the junction left unmatched. Germline V CDR1 and CDR2: SGHRS, YFSETQ. This CDR3 reads CASSWSPGQGDAEAFF. Here the CDR3 DNA reads TGCGCCAGCAGCTGGTCTCCGGGACAGGGGGACGCTGAAGCTTTCTTT.

V is TRBV24-1 and J is TRBJ1-2; D ambiguous. The CDR3 consists of 15 residues. The germline V gene encodes CDR1 KGHDR and CDR2 SFDVKD. Trimming shortened V by 5 bases and J by 0 bases, and 12 bases separated the two germline ends. DNA for the CDR3: TGTGCCACCAGTGCCCCGTTCGGAGCTAACTATGGCTACACCTTC. It translates to CATSAPFGANYGYTF.

This clone was seen just once. The V gene is TRBV24-1, the J gene TRBJ1-1; D not resolved. CDR1 is KGHDR, CDR2 SFDVKD, per germline. Trimming pared 4 bases from V and 2 bases from J, leaving 7 bases between. This CDR3 has 13 residues. The CDR3 protein is CATSDLYNTEAFF. The CDR3 DNA reads TGTGCCACCAGTGACCTCTACAACACTGAAGCTTTCTTT.

The chain links TRBV27 to TRBJ2-3; 7 bases line up with TRBD2. The junction had 3 bases not matched to a gene; V was cut back by 8 bases and J by 4 bases. The CDR3 contains 12 residues. Germline lookup yields CDR1 MNHEY and CDR2 SMNVEV (reference sequence). Written as DNA, the CDR3 is TGTGCCAGCGCGGGAGTTTCAGATACGCAGTATTTT. Protein: CASAGVSDTQYF.

V gene TRBV5-1 combines with J gene TRBJ2-2; 7 bases agree with TRBD1. The junction had 6 bases not matched to a gene; V was cut back by 4 bases and J by 3 bases. In germline, CDR1 is SGHRS, CDR2 YFSETQ. This CDR3 comprises 15 residues. The CDR3, as DNA: TGCGCCAGCAGCCCCGACAGGGTAGACACCGGGGAGCTGTTTTTT. Encoded protein: CASSPDRVDTGELFF.

The CDR3 reads CASSETRKGNTIYF. CDR3 sequence (DNA): TGTGCCAGCAGTGAAACTCGAAAAGGAAACACCATATATTTT. This chain links TRBV2 with TRBJ1-3; D call uncertain. The germline V gene has CDR1 SNHLY and CDR2 FYNNEI. There are 14 residues in the CDR3. The V gene lost 2 bases and the J gene lost 4 bases, with 9 bases spanning the gap.

V gene TRBV19 combines with J gene TRBJ2-5; D perhaps matches TRBD1 (6 bases). In germline, CDR1 is LNHDA, CDR2 SQIVND (reference sequence). Trimming stripped 4 bases from V and 1 base from J, with 10 bases between. There are 14 residues in the CDR3. The CDR3 nucleotides read TGTGCCAGTAGTACCCCAGGGGCCCAAGAGACCCAGTACTTC. The encoded protein is CASSTPGAQETQYF.

This clone appeared a single time. The V call is TRBV7-9, the J call TRBJ2-6; D might be TRBD2 (5 bases). Between the trimmed V and J ends, which lost 10 bases and 2 bases, there was a span of 21 bases. In germline, CDR1 is SEHNR, CDR2 FQNEAQ (reference sequence). The CDR3 is made up of 17 amino acids. This chain's CDR3 is CATEWEEAAAGANVLTF. The CDR3 nucleotides are TGTGCCACAGAGTGGGAAGAGGCAGCGGCTGGGGCCAACGTCCTGACTTTC.

V usage is TRBV9 and J usage is TRBJ2-1; 7 bases line up with TRBD2. Per the germline V gene, CDR1 is SGDLS and CDR2 is YYNGEE. The CDR3 length is 15 residues. V trimming: 0 bases; J trimming: 5 bases; junction bases outside the gene matches: 5. CDR3 amino acids: CASSVEASGNNEQFF. In DNA, the CDR3 is TGTGCCAGCAGCGTAGAGGCTAGCGGAAACAATGAGCAGTTCTTC. Together with reference TRBV9 and TRBJ2-1, the CDR3 gives the full variable domain: DSGVTQTPKHLITATGQRVTLRCSPRSGDLSVYWYQQSLDQGLQFLIQYYNGEERAKGNILERFSAQQFPDLHSELNLSSLELGDSALYFCASSVEASGNNEQFFGPGTRLTVL.

J is TRBJ2-3 and V is TRBV7-2; TRBD2 matches at 7 bases. Germline V gene lookup returns CDR1 SGHTA and CDR2 FQGNSA. Germline trimming cut 3 bases from V and 4 bases from J; bases unmatched to any gene: 4. This CDR3 spans 14 amino acids. The CDR3 spells CASSLNSGSDTQYF. DNA for the CDR3: TGTGCCAGCAGCTTGAATAGCGGGTCAGATACGCAGTATTTT.

V gene TRBV15 combines with J gene TRBJ2-3; 12 bases align to TRBD2. This CDR3 is 16 amino acids long. The V and J ends lost 2 bases and 2 bases, in that order; junction bases with no gene match: 2. Germline V gene data show CDR1 as LNHNV and CDR2 as YYDKDF (reference sequence). CDR3 DNA: TGTGCCACCAGCAGACTAGCGGGGGGGAACACAGATACGCAGTATTTT. It yields the protein CATSRLAGGNTDTQYF.

The V and J genes are TRBV9 and TRBJ1-4; TRBD1 might be the D (5 bases). This CDR3 comprises 15 residues. V dropped 0 bases and J dropped 7 bases, with 13 bases sitting between them. CDR1 and CDR2 (germline): SGDLS, YYNGEE. The CDR3 coding sequence is TGTGCCAGCAGCGTAGATGGGGGGGATGGTGAAAAACTGTTTTTT. It translates to CASSVDGGDGEKLFF.

This rearrangement joins TRBV30 to TRBJ2-7; 8 nucleotides match TRBD1. With V trimmed by 3 bases and J by 2 bases, 12 bases remained unmatched. The CDR3 runs to 16 residues. Per the germline V gene, CDR1 is GTSNPN and CDR2 is SVGIG (reference sequence). CDR3 region: CAWSPSRTGKTYEQYF. CDR3 bases: TGTGCCTGGAGCCCGTCCCGGACAGGGAAGACCTACGAGCAGTACTTC.

V gene TRBV15 combines with J gene TRBJ1-2; D ambiguous. This CDR3 is 14 amino acids long. Per the germline V gene, CDR1 is LNHNV and CDR2 is YYDKDF (reference sequence). V was cut by 0 bases and J by 1 base, with 6 bases left in between. CDR3 nucleotides: TGTGCCACCAGCAGAGATTTCCTTAACTATGGCTACACCTTC. This translates into CATSRDFLNYGYTF. Supplemented by reference TRBV15 and TRBJ1-2, the full variable domain reads DAMVIQNPRYQVTQFGKPVTLSCSQTLNHNVMYWYQQKSSQAPKLLFHYYDKDFNNEADTPDNFQSRRPNTSFCFLDIRSPGLGDTAMYLCATSRDFLNYGYTFGSGTRLTVV.

V usage is TRBV30 and J usage is TRBJ2-1; no clear D gene. The CDR3 length is 11 residues. The V and J ends lost 2 bases and 5 bases respectively, with 4 bases between them. Germline CDR1 GTSNPN, CDR2 SVGIG (reference sequence). This CDR3 reads CAWSRDNEQFF. CDR3 in DNA: TGTGCCTGGAGTCGGGACAATGAGCAGTTCTTC.

The chain links TRBV18 to TRBJ1-2, with a tentative D call TRBD1 (6 bases). Trimming stripped 0 bases from V and 4 bases from J, with 9 bases between. The CDR3 is 14 residues long. CDR1 KGHSH and CDR2 LQKENI come from the germline V gene. The CDR3 sequence is CASSPPDRTYGYTF. CDR3 in DNA: TGTGCCAGCTCACCACCGGACAGAACCTATGGCTACACCTTC.

The CDR3 sequence is CSALSGTDTQYF. The CDR3, as DNA: TGCAGCGCCCTCTCCGGCACAGATACGCAGTATTTT. The chain employs TRBV29-1 and TRBJ2-3; D is ambiguous. The CDR3 covers 12 residues. The germline V gene has CDR1 SQVTM and CDR2 ANQGSEA. Trimming took off 7 bases at V and 1 base at J, with 9 bases between the two ends.

The rearrangement links TRBV19 to TRBJ1-2; 7 positions agree with TRBD1. Germline V gene data show CDR1 as LNHDA and CDR2 as SQIVND (reference sequence). This CDR3 is 15 amino acids long. J was trimmed by 7 bases and V by 4 bases; bases with no gene match: 12. This CDR3 reads CASSTSRDRVAGYTF. The CDR3 region has the DNA TGTGCCAGTAGTACTTCTAGAGACAGGGTAGCTGGCTACACCTTC.

The V and J genes are TRBV30 and TRBJ2-1, with D unresolved. The CDR3 consists of 13 residues. In germline, CDR1 is GTSNPN, CDR2 SVGIG (reference sequence). The germline V and J ends were trimmed by 5 bases and 1 base, with 9 bases remaining between them. This CDR3 reads CAWAEASYNEQFF. Here the CDR3 DNA reads TGTGCCTGGGCTGAAGCATCCTACAATGAGCAGTTCTTC.